The rows below give T cell receptor beta chains drawn from one sample of a study of Graves' ophthalmopathy and Graves' hyperthyroidism. One entry per CDR3 protein results from TCRdb running MiXCR on the multiplex PCR reads. The sample holds hundreds of thousands of distinct CDR3 sequences; roughly a fifth are singletons and the top ten take roughly 42%. Sequenced material: peripheral blood. Receptor source: a woman in her forties or fifties with Graves' ophthalmopathy. Each CDR3 is given with its conserved first and last residue. D genes are given only for firm matches. Expanded clones are given a class, and other clones once, few, many or no size at all.

CDR3nt: TGTGCCAGCAGCCCGCGCGTTATCTCTGGGGCCAACGTCCTGACTTTC; CDR3aa: CASSPRVISGANVLTF; v_gene: TRBV11-3; abundance: many; d_gene: .; len: 16; j_gene: TRBJ2-6
CDR3nt: TGTGCCAGCAGTGTACCCTTGGCGGGGAATACCTACGAGCAGTACTTC; CDR3aa: CASSVPLAGNTYEQYF; v_gene: TRBV2; abundance: .; d_gene: .; len: 16; j_gene: TRBJ2-7
CDR3nt: TGTGCCAGCAGTTGGGGACATCCCAATCAGCCCCAGCATTTT; CDR3aa: CASSWGHPNQPQHF; v_gene: TRBV12-3/TRBV12-4; abundance: many; d_gene: .; len: 14; j_gene: TRBJ1-5
CDR3nt: TGTGCCAGCAGCTTAACTGGGACTAGCCGTATTACCGGGGAGCTGTTTTTT; CDR3aa: CASSLTGTSRITGELFF; v_gene: TRBV7-8; abundance: .; d_gene: TRBD2; len: 17; j_gene: TRBJ2-2
CDR3nt: TGTGCCAGCAGTTTACTGACACCCAGCAATCAGCCCCAGCATTTT; CDR3aa: CASSLLTPSNQPQHF; v_gene: TRBV28; abundance: many; d_gene: .; len: 15; j_gene: TRBJ1-5
CDR3nt: TGCGCCAGCAGCGGCAGCCTCTCTGGGGCCAACGTCCTGACTTTC; CDR3aa: CASSGSLSGANVLTF; v_gene: TRBV5-1; abundance: .; d_gene: .; len: 15; j_gene: TRBJ2-6
CDR3nt: TGTGCCAGCAGCTTATCGACAGGGGTCGGGTCCTACGAGCAGTACTTC; CDR3aa: CASSLSTGVGSYEQYF; v_gene: TRBV7-2; abundance: many; d_gene: TRBD1; len: 16; j_gene: TRBJ2-7
CDR3nt: TGTGCCAGCTCACCCAACGGAGCGAGCTCCTACAATGAGCAGTTCTTC; CDR3aa: CASSPNGASSYNEQFF; v_gene: TRBV18; abundance: few; d_gene: .; len: 16; j_gene: TRBJ2-1
CDR3nt: TGTGCCACCAGCAGAGGCCGATTTGGGACAGACTACGAGCAGTACTTC; CDR3aa: CATSRGRFGTDYEQYF; v_gene: TRBV15; abundance: .; d_gene: TRBD1; len: 16; j_gene: TRBJ2-7
CDR3nt: TGTGCCAGCAGTCCCTACATACCGGGGACAGGGGCCCAAGAGACCCAGTACTTC; CDR3aa: CASSPYIPGTGAQETQYF; v_gene: TRBV27; abundance: many; d_gene: TRBD1; len: 18; j_gene: TRBJ2-5
CDR3nt: TGTGCCAACCCGAGCGGGAACTGTCACGAGCAGTACTTC; CDR3aa: CANPSGNCHEQYF; v_gene: TRBV6-9; abundance: .; d_gene: TRBD2; len: 13; j_gene: TRBJ2-7
CDR3nt: TGTGCCACCAGTGAGACGGGATTTTCAAGAAGGTACTTC; CDR3aa: CATSETGFSRRYF; v_gene: TRBV24-1; abundance: many; d_gene: .; len: 13; j_gene: TRBJ2-5
CDR3nt: TGTGCCAGCAGCTTAGTGGACAGGGCCCAAGAGACCCAGTACTTC; CDR3aa: CASSLVDRAQETQYF; v_gene: TRBV7-2; abundance: .; d_gene: TRBD1; len: 15; j_gene: TRBJ2-5
CDR3nt: TGTGCCAGCAGCTTATTAGCAGCGGGTCCCGGGCAGTACTTC; CDR3aa: CASSLLAAGPGQYF; v_gene: TRBV13; abundance: many; d_gene: .; len: 14; j_gene: TRBJ2-7
CDR3nt: TGTGCCAGCAGTTCAGATCTAACTTATAGGGACGGGGAGCTGTTTTTT; CDR3aa: CASSSDLTYRDGELFF; v_gene: TRBV28; abundance: few; d_gene: .; len: 16; j_gene: TRBJ2-2
CDR3nt: TGTGCCAGCAGTTTCGTGGGAGATTGGGAGACCCAGTACTTC; CDR3aa: CASSFVGDWETQYF; v_gene: TRBV12-3/TRBV12-4; abundance: .; d_gene: .; len: 14; j_gene: TRBJ2-5
CDR3nt: TGTGCCAGCAGTAGGGACATCTCCTACGAGCAGTACTTC; CDR3aa: CASSRDISYEQYF; v_gene: TRBV27; abundance: many; d_gene: .; len: 13; j_gene: TRBJ2-7
CDR3nt: TGTGCCAGCAGCTTTAGCCAGATCCCCCTCTATGGCTACACCTTC; CDR3aa: CASSFSQIPLYGYTF; v_gene: TRBV7-2; abundance: many; d_gene: .; len: 15; j_gene: TRBJ1-2
CDR3nt: TGCAGTGCTGGGGGGGGGGCTTCCAAAGGCACTGAAGCTTTCTTT; CDR3aa: CSAGGGASKGTEAFF; v_gene: TRBV20-1; abundance: few; d_gene: .; len: 15; j_gene: TRBJ1-1
CDR3nt: TGTGCCACCAGTGATCCGGGACAGGGGGCGAACAATGAGCAGTTCTTC; CDR3aa: CATSDPGQGANNEQFF; v_gene: TRBV24-1; abundance: .; d_gene: TRBD1; len: 16; j_gene: TRBJ2-1
CDR3nt: TGTGCCAGCAGCTTAGACAGCGACCTTAACACTGAAGCTTTCTTT; CDR3aa: CASSLDSDLNTEAFF; v_gene: TRBV7-8; abundance: once; d_gene: .; len: 15; j_gene: TRBJ1-1
CDR3nt: TGTGCCACCAGTAGAGGGAGTGGAGAGACCCAGTACTTC; CDR3aa: CATSRGSGETQYF; v_gene: TRBV15; abundance: .; d_gene: .; len: 13; j_gene: TRBJ2-5
CDR3nt: TGTGCCAGCAGTTTAGGAGGGTTCACTGAAGCTTTCTTT; CDR3aa: CASSLGGFTEAFF; v_gene: TRBV12-3/TRBV12-4; abundance: many; d_gene: .; len: 13; j_gene: TRBJ1-1
CDR3nt: TGTGCCAGCAGCCCACTAGCGAGTTCCTACGAGCAGTACTTC; CDR3aa: CASSPLASSYEQYF; v_gene: TRBV7-8; abundance: many; d_gene: TRBD2; len: 14; j_gene: TRBJ2-7
CDR3nt: TGCAGCGTTCCGGGACAGGGGCAATACGAGCAGTACTTC; CDR3aa: CSVPGQGQYEQYF; v_gene: TRBV29-1; abundance: many; d_gene: TRBD1; len: 13; j_gene: TRBJ2-7
CDR3nt: TGTGCCAGCAGCGGGACGGTAGAGACCCAGTACTTC; CDR3aa: CASSGTVETQYF; v_gene: TRBV11-3; abundance: many; d_gene: .; len: 12; j_gene: TRBJ2-5
CDR3nt: TGTGCCAGCAGCTTAGCTCCAGGGTTACCCAATCAGCCCCAGCATTTT; CDR3aa: CASSLAPGLPNQPQHF; v_gene: TRBV7-2; abundance: .; d_gene: .; len: 16; j_gene: TRBJ1-5
CDR3nt: TGCGCCAGCAGCTTGGAGGGGAGTGCACCCCTCCACTTT; CDR3aa: CASSLEGSAPLHF; v_gene: TRBV5-1; abundance: many; d_gene: .; len: 13; j_gene: TRBJ1-6
CDR3nt: TGTGCCAGCTCACCAGAAGAAGGGGTTTTGTATGGCTACACCTTC; CDR3aa: CASSPEEGVLYGYTF; v_gene: TRBV18; abundance: .; d_gene: .; len: 15; j_gene: TRBJ1-2
CDR3nt: TGCAGCGTTGATAGGGACAGGGGAGTTGCTTTCTTT; CDR3aa: CSVDRDRGVAFF; v_gene: TRBV29-1; abundance: many; d_gene: TRBD1; len: 12; j_gene: TRBJ1-1
CDR3nt: TGTGCCAGTAGGAGGGGGCAGGGGGGCTACGAGCAGTACTTC; CDR3aa: CASRRGQGGYEQYF; v_gene: TRBV2; abundance: many; d_gene: .; len: 14; j_gene: TRBJ2-7
CDR3nt: TGTGCCAGCAACCCCCTGGGGGGGAGTGGAGAGACCCAGTACTTC; CDR3aa: CASNPLGGSGETQYF; v_gene: TRBV7-9; abundance: few; d_gene: TRBD2; len: 15; j_gene: TRBJ2-5
CDR3nt: TGTGCCAGCAGTTACTGGGGTGCGAGTGGCTACACCTTC; CDR3aa: CASSYWGASGYTF; v_gene: TRBV28; abundance: .; d_gene: .; len: 13; j_gene: TRBJ1-2
CDR3nt: TGCAGCGGGGGGTGGGGGAGCACTGAAGCTTTCTTT; CDR3aa: CSGGWGSTEAFF; v_gene: TRBV29-1; abundance: many; d_gene: .; len: 12; j_gene: TRBJ1-1
CDR3nt: TGTGCCAGCAGTTACTCGATACTAGATGCATTAAACATTCAGTACTTC; CDR3aa: CASSYSILDALNIQYF; v_gene: TRBV6-5; abundance: .; d_gene: .; len: 16; j_gene: TRBJ2-4
CDR3nt: TGTGCCAGCAGTTACTCGATCAGTGGGACTAGCGAGATCCAAGAGACCCAGTACTTC; CDR3aa: CASSYSISGTSEIQETQYF; v_gene: TRBV6-2/TRBV6-3; abundance: .; d_gene: TRBD2; len: 19; j_gene: TRBJ2-5
CDR3nt: TGTGCCAGCAGCTTAGCGGGAGAGGATTCCAGGGGCTACACCTTC; CDR3aa: CASSLAGEDSRGYTF; v_gene: TRBV7-2; abundance: many; d_gene: .; len: 15; j_gene: TRBJ1-2
CDR3nt: TGCAGTGCTGAAACACCGGGACAGGGGAATTCACCCCTCCACTTT; CDR3aa: CSAETPGQGNSPLHF; v_gene: TRBV20-1; abundance: many; d_gene: TRBD1; len: 15; j_gene: TRBJ1-6
CDR3nt: TGTGCCAGCAGAGCAGACAGGGGGTCCACTGAAGCTTTCTTT; CDR3aa: CASRADRGSTEAFF; v_gene: TRBV7-3; abundance: many; d_gene: TRBD1; len: 14; j_gene: TRBJ1-1
CDR3nt: TGTGCCAGCAGTGAAGAGACAGGGACTGAAGCTTTCTTT; CDR3aa: CASSEETGTEAFF; v_gene: TRBV6-1; abundance: many; d_gene: TRBD1; len: 13; j_gene: TRBJ1-1
CDR3nt: TGCAGTGCCATGGTTGGACAGCGTGAGGACTATGGCTACACCTTC; CDR3aa: CSAMVGQREDYGYTF; v_gene: TRBV20-1; abundance: .; d_gene: .; len: 15; j_gene: TRBJ1-2
CDR3nt: TGCAGCGTTTTTGGCCGGGTCCCCTACGAGCAGTACTTC; CDR3aa: CSVFGRVPYEQYF; v_gene: TRBV29-1; abundance: few; d_gene: .; len: 13; j_gene: TRBJ2-7
CDR3nt: TGTGCCAGCAGCGACTCTGACCGGCCGGGGAACACCGGGGAGCTGTTTTTT; CDR3aa: CASSDSDRPGNTGELFF; v_gene: TRBV11-2; abundance: many; d_gene: .; len: 17; j_gene: TRBJ2-2
CDR3nt: TGTGCCAGCAGTAAGCTAGCGGGAGTGGCCGGGGAGCTGTTTTTT; CDR3aa: CASSKLAGVAGELFF; v_gene: TRBV25-1; abundance: .; d_gene: TRBD2; len: 15; j_gene: TRBJ2-2
CDR3nt: TGTGCCAGCACCCAAACAGGGCTACAAGAGACCCAGTACTTC; CDR3aa: CASTQTGLQETQYF; v_gene: TRBV6-1; abundance: .; d_gene: .; len: 14; j_gene: TRBJ2-5
CDR3nt: TGTGCCAGCAGTCCGTACGGCAGGGGGCCAGACAATCAGCCCCAGCATTTT; CDR3aa: CASSPYGRGPDNQPQHF; v_gene: TRBV27; abundance: .; d_gene: TRBD1; len: 17; j_gene: TRBJ1-5
CDR3nt: TGTGCCAGCAATTCAGCGTCGGGGGGGGAGCAGTACTTC; CDR3aa: CASNSASGGEQYF; v_gene: TRBV12-3/TRBV12-4; abundance: many; d_gene: TRBD2; len: 13; j_gene: TRBJ2-7
CDR3nt: TGTGCCAGCAGTTACGGCACTGGGGTCTACGAGCAGTACTTC; CDR3aa: CASSYGTGVYEQYF; v_gene: TRBV6-5; abundance: many; d_gene: .; len: 14; j_gene: TRBJ2-7
CDR3nt: TGTGCCAGCAGCTTAGGAACAGGGAATGGCTACACCTTC; CDR3aa: CASSLGTGNGYTF; v_gene: TRBV7-9; abundance: many; d_gene: .; len: 13; j_gene: TRBJ1-2